This is a list of T cell receptor beta chains from one sample in a study of shared clonotypes between healthy human individuals. Profiling relied on immunoSEQ multiplex PCR, and the TCRdb table lists in-frame clones only, not all of them. The repertoire holds some 200,000 clones, with around 63% as singletons. Sequencing input: memory CD4+ T cells sorted from blood. The receptor set was obtained from a man aged 25 to 40 in good health. Both conserved end residues are part of each CDR3. The D gene is left open where the match is weak. Clone size is given for some rows only: seen once, a few or many times, or a class if the clone is expanded.

>-|TRBJ1-3|TRBV25-1|-
CASSAGESSGNTIYF
TGTGCCAGCAGTGCGGGCGAGAGCTCTGGAAACACCATATATTTT
>once|TRBJ2-3|TRBV14|-
CASSKGRTTDTQYF
TGTGCCAGCAGCAAGGGGCGGACCACAGATACGCAGTATTTT
>-|TRBJ2-1|TRBV5-4|-
CASSLGGGVGYNEQFF
TGTGCCAGCAGCCTTGGCGGCGGAGTGGGCTACAATGAGCAGTTCTTC
>-|TRBJ1-1|TRBV28|-
CASAVNTEAFF
TGTGCCAGCGCTGTGAACACTGAAGCTTTCTTT
>many|TRBJ1-2|TRBV7-9|TRBD1
CALPTGAEFNYGYTF
TGTGCCTTGCCGACAGGGGCTGAATTTAACTATGGCTACACCTTC
>-|TRBJ2-5|TRBV7-8|-
CASSLVGAGFLETQYF
TGTGCCAGCAGCTTAGTGGGCGCAGGGTTCTTGGAGACCCAGTACTTC
>-|TRBJ1-1|TRBV6-1|-
CASSEHQGYTEAFF
TGTGCCAGCAGTGAACATCAGGGATACACTGAAGCTTTCTTT
>-|TRBJ1-5|TRBV6-1|TRBD1
CASSEATTGGQPQHF
TGTGCCAGCAGTGAAGCGACGACAGGGGGTCAGCCCCAGCATTTT
>-|TRBJ2-7|TRBV5-4|TRBD1
CASSLGDRGLANYEQYF
TGTGCCAGCAGCTTAGGGGACAGGGGTCTAGCGAACTACGAGCAGTACTTC
>-|TRBJ1-2|TRBV19|-
CASSPDASNYGYTF
TGTGCCAGTAGCCCGGACGCCTCTAACTATGGCTACACCTTC
>-|TRBJ2-5|TRBV7-8|TRBD1
CASSSPGTVYGTQYF
TGTGCCAGCAGCAGCCCCGGGACAGTGTACGGGACCCAGTACTTC
>once|TRBJ2-3|TRBV5-1|-
CASIPGGGTTDTQYF
TGCGCCAGCATCCCCGGTGGGGGAACCACAGATACGCAGTATTTT
>-|TRBJ2-7|TRBV6-1|-
CASSQSWESGEQYF
TGTGCCAGCAGTCAGAGCTGGGAATCTGGCGAGCAGTACTTC
>-|TRBJ1-4|TRBV9|-
CASSPMGGEGEKLFF
TGTGCCAGCAGCCCCATGGGGGGGGAAGGTGAAAAACTGTTTTTT
>-|TRBJ1-1|TRBV6-1|-
CASSRDTEAFF
TGTGCCAGCTCCAGGGACACTGAAGCTTTCTTT
>-|TRBJ2-5|TRBV5-1|-
CASSLYYQETQYF
TGCGCCAGCAGCTTGTATTACCAAGAGACCCAGTACTTC
>-|TRBJ2-3|TRBV5-1|TRBD2
CASSFLAGDTQYF
TGCGCCAGCAGCTTCCTAGCGGGAGATACGCAGTATTTT
>-|TRBJ2-7|TRBV5-1|-
CASSWTDDSGLSPEQYF
TGCGCCAGCAGTTGGACAGACGACTCAGGACTATCTCCCGAGCAGTACTTC
>-|TRBJ2-6|TRBV18|-
CASSPIPGAGANVLTF
TGTGCCAGCTCACCAATACCAGGGGCCGGGGCCAACGTCCTGACTTTC
>few|TRBJ1-1|TRBV7-9|TRBD1
CASKAGTENTEAFF
TGTGCCAGCAAAGCCGGGACAGAGAACACTGAAGCTTTCTTT
>-|TRBJ1-5|TRBV7-9|TRBD1
CASSFGTGDYNQPQHF
TGTGCCAGCAGCTTCGGGACAGGGGATTACAATCAGCCCCAGCATTTT
>-|TRBJ2-7|TRBV7-3|TRBD1
CASSQAGGGSYEQYF
TGTGCCAGCAGCCAAGCAGGGGGCGGGTCCTACGAGCAGTACTTC
>once|TRBJ2-5|TRBV29-1|-
CSVEGTLLTQYF
TGCAGCGTTGAAGGGACGCTACTCACCCAGTACTTC
>-|TRBJ2-1|TRBV7-2|-
CASSRGQTSYNEQFF
TGTGCCAGCAGCCGAGGACAGACCTCCTACAATGAGCAGTTCTTC
>-|TRBJ1-3|TRBV18|-
CASSPGSGNTIYF
TGTGCCAGCTCACCAGGGTCCGGAAACACCATATATTTT
>-|TRBJ2-7|TRBV25-1|-
CASSESWGSEQYF
TGTGCCAGCAGTGAATCGTGGGGCTCGGAGCAGTACTTC
>-|TRBJ2-5|TRBV18|-
CASSPRDLTGATPPGQETQYF
TGTGCCAGCTCACCACGAGACTTAACGGGGGCAACACCGCCGGGGCAAGAGACCCAGTACTTC
>-|TRBJ2-2|TRBV7-7|-
CASSLALQAGELFF
TGTGCTAGCAGCTTAGCGCTACAGGCCGGGGAGCTGTTTTTT
>-|TRBJ2-4|TRBV15|TRBD1
CATSRGSGQGANIQYF
TGTGCCACCAGCAGAGGCTCGGGACAGGGGGCAAACATTCAGTACTTC
>-|TRBJ1-1|TRBV5-4|-
CASSLLGMDTEAFF
TGTGCCAGCAGCTTGTTAGGGATGGACACTGAAGCTTTCTTT
>-|TRBJ1-5|TRBV29-1|-
CSVEYRADQPQHF
TGCAGCGTTGAATATAGGGCGGATCAGCCCCAGCATTTT
>-|TRBJ2-2|TRBV6-1|-
CASRARAQYANTGELFF
TGTGCCAGCCGTGCGCGGGCCCAATACGCGAACACCGGGGAGCTGTTTTTT
>-|TRBJ2-7|TRBV28|TRBD2
CASSLGLAGPSYEQYF
TGTGCCAGCAGTTTAGGACTAGCGGGACCCTCCTACGAGCAGTACTTC
>once|TRBJ2-1|TRBV18|TRBD2
CASSPVFGRAYNEQFF
TGTGCCAGCTCACCAGTCTTCGGGAGGGCCTACAATGAGCAGTTCTTC
>-|TRBJ2-7|TRBV6-6|-
CASRTSGKRYEQYF
TGTGCCAGCCGAACGTCGGGAAAAAGATACGAGCAGTACTTC
>-|TRBJ1-2|TRBV19|TRBD1
CASSFTGADGGYTF
TGTGCCAGCTCGTTTACAGGGGCGGATGGAGGCTACACCTTC
>-|TRBJ2-1|TRBV7-6|-
CASSLVSLVGGEQFF
TGTGCCAGCAGCTTAGTTTCCCTAGTTGGGGGTGAGCAGTTCTTC
>-|TRBJ2-7|TRBV6-6|-
CASSNDRGGTYEQYF
TGTGCCAGCAGCAACGATCGGGGTGGAACCTACGAGCAGTACTTC
>-|TRBJ2-2|TRBV15|-
CATSRGGLTTGELFF
TGTGCCACCAGCAGAGGGGGGCTCACCACCGGGGAGCTGTTTTTT
>-|TRBJ2-1|TRBV7-2|-
CASSLAFGGRLREQFF
TGTGCCAGCAGCTTAGCGTTCGGAGGAAGGTTGCGTGAGCAGTTCTTC
>-|TRBJ2-3|TRBV25-1|-
CASRGQSTDTQYF
TGTGCCAGCAGGGGGCAGAGCACAGATACGCAGTATTTT
>-|TRBJ2-7|TRBV14|TRBD2
CASSHGQASGRIHEQYF
TGTGCCAGCAGCCATGGACAGGCTAGCGGGAGGATCCACGAGCAGTACTTC
>-|TRBJ2-5|TRBV6-5|TRBD1
CASSADRGGETQYF
TGTGCCAGCAGTGCGGACAGGGGCGGAGAGACCCAGTACTTC
>-|TRBJ2-1|TRBV27|TRBD2
CASSLMGLAGDPGYNEQFF
TGTGCCAGCAGTTTAATGGGACTAGCGGGAGACCCTGGCTACAATGAGCAGTTCTTC
>-|TRBJ2-7|TRBV9|-
CASSPPPTAYSYEQYF
TGTGCCAGCAGCCCCCCTCCGACAGCCTACTCCTACGAGCAGTACTTC
>-|TRBJ1-2|TRBV20-1|-
CSGLTVGYTF
TGCAGTGGTTTAACTGTTGGCTACACCTTC
>-|TRBJ2-7|TRBV10-3|-
CAISESVSYEQYF
TGTGCCATCAGTGAGTCAGTCAGCTACGAGCAGTACTTC
>once|TRBJ2-7|TRBV25-1|-
CASSVTGGGPTEQYF
TGTGCCAGCAGTGTGACAGGAGGCGGCCCTACCGAGCAGTACTTC
>-|TRBJ1-5|TRBV30|-
CAWSPTVNQPQHF
TGTGCCTGGAGTCCGACAGTCAATCAGCCCCAGCATTTT
>-|TRBJ2-4|TRBV25-1|-
CASSGNIQYF
TGTGCCAGCAGTGGTAACATTCAGTACTTC
>-|TRBJ2-1|TRBV9|TRBD1
CASSVNDRAYNEQFF
TGTGCCAGCAGCGTAAACGACAGGGCCTACAATGAGCAGTTCTTC
>-|TRBJ2-5|TRBV29-1|-
CSARTDQETQYF
TGCAGCGCTCGGACAGATCAAGAGACCCAGTACTTC
>-|TRBJ2-5|TRBV11-2|-
CASSWLPRTQYF
TGTGCCAGCAGCTGGCTGCCCCGGACCCAGTACTTC
>-|TRBJ2-7|TRBV21-1|-
CASSHPTSAYEQYF
TGTGCCAGCAGTCACCCCACTAGCGCCTACGAGCAGTACTTC
>-|TRBJ2-2|TRBV19|TRBD2
CASSIERRRGAGELFF
TGTGCCAGTAGTATAGAAAGGCGTCGGGGGGCCGGGGAGCTGTTTTTT